This T cell receptor beta chain comes out of a study of cytomegalovirus exposure and HLA in healthy donors. Whole-study findings and limits: It was 150 to 200 TCR beta chains that were listed as cytomegalovirus-associated. First-cohort TCR clusters were later found to tend to co-occur in the 130 or so validation repertoires.

With 1 base removed from V and 6 bases from J, the gap between germline ends came to 11 bases. This CDR3 region has 14 residues. The germline gives CDR1 MNHEY, CDR2 SMNVEV (reference sequence). Comment on this clone: The antigen is not known.

Assay used: immunoSEQ multiplex PCR; TCRdb lists only in-frame clones, some missing. The sample holds 70,000 or so clones, 94% seen once. From the approximately 120-subject validation cohort, which was separate from the roughly 630-subject first cohort, the donors were drawn. The origin of this receptor is a woman between 18 and 29 years old in good health and CMV-seropositive. The chain has TRBV27 and TRBJ2-3; D perhaps matches TRBD1 (5 bases). The sequencing sample was made of PBMCs. The CDR3 coding sequence is TGTGCCAGCAGTTTATGGGGCCCTTGGGATACGCAGTATTTT. This gives the protein CASSLWGPWDTQYF.